This T cell receptor (beta chain) came from a study of metastatic and nonmetastatic thyroid tumors. As for the study in general: Blood and tumor or nodule tissue repertoires from malignant and benign thyroid patients were compared.

TCRdb reanalyzed the PCR reads via MiXCR. Of 35,000 to 45,000 clones listed, less than 25% are singletons. Thyroid surgery was preceded by no treatment in any patient. The table lists this clone with a few counts. Germline V lookup: CDR1 DFQATT, CDR2 SNEGSKA (reference sequence). The length of the CDR3 is 16 residues. Sample: blood. The receptor's source is a female donor with papillary thyroid cancer or a benign thyroid nodule (not recorded which). Some clones in this sample may be carry-over from other donors' samples. V usage is TRBV20-1 and J usage is TRBJ2-3, with TRBD2 identical over 10 bases. The CDR3 region is CNSRGTSDICADTQYF. In DNA form, the CDR3 reads TGCAATTCTAGAGGGACTAGCGATATATGCGCAGATACGCAGTATTTT.